This T cell receptor beta chain is from a study of OX40 agonist ivuxolimab in advanced cancers. Background on the whole study: Ivuxolimab, which targeted the costimulatory receptor OX40 (CD134), was an agonistic, fully human IgG2 monoclonal antibody. Of the approximately 50 dose-escalation patients, hepatocellular carcinoma was present in about 20, melanoma in around 15, renal cell carcinoma in 9 and head and neck cancer in 9. The dose-escalation cohort was roughly 87% male with a mean age of approximately 59 years, ranging from roughly 20 to 80. The purpose of peripheral TCRbeta sequencing was to test whether ivuxolimab changed TCR sequence diversity and led to clonal T-cell expansion. Intravenous ivuxolimab was administered to patients every 2 weeks at six dose levels: 0.01, 0.1, 0.3, 1.5, 3 and 10 mg/kg. Prior anti-PD-1, anti-PD-L1 or anti-CTLA-4 therapy was permitted, and roughly two fifths of dose-escalation patients had received checkpoint inhibitors. The monotherapy dose-escalation portion (N of about 50 patients) of the phase I ivuxolimab trial is reported in the paper. Three dose-escalation patients achieved partial responses, one with hepatocellular carcinoma and two with cutaneous melanoma. What the study reported, not specific to this receptor: After ivuxolimab, CD8+ T cells had more expanded clones than CD4+ T cells on average. Clonal expansion of both CD4+ and CD8+ blood T cells was observed from baseline to week 6 at doses 0.1 to 3.0 mg/kg. Partial responders in the 0.1-3.0 mg/kg groups had among the lowest normalized peripheral clonal expansion, especially among CD8+ T cells. Low levels of normalized T-cell clonal expansion were also seen in some patients who did not respond. Which antigens the clonally expanded peripheral T cells were specific for was not determined.

Via the germline V gene, CDR1 is SGHTA and CDR2 FQGNSA. Including the terminal cysteine and phenylalanine, the CDR3 comprises 15 residues. Only CDR3 DNA is held: 45 bases, read in frame from base 1. V was cut back by 3 bases and J by 2 bases, leaving a gap of 14 bases between them. The trial excluded patients who had a history of autoimmune disease or who were on systemic immunosuppression. Peripheral blood for TCR sequencing was drawn from every dose cohort at baseline, at cycle 4 day 1 and at cycle 7 day 1. The samples were taken from a phase I, first-in-human, multicenter, open-label dose-escalation trial of ivuxolimab. The trial enrolled adults with locally advanced or metastatic head and neck squamous cell, hepatocellular, melanoma or renal cell carcinoma. CD4+ and CD8+ T cells were sorted separately from peripheral blood before TCR sequencing. As regards this clone: Its antigen remains undetermined. No much larger clonotype is one base removed from it; base qualities were not supplied.

Genomic DNA was extracted from sorted cells for sequencing of the TCRbeta CDR3 region. The immunoSEQ Assay was used to sequence the TCRbeta CDR3 regions. Entries here come from immuneACCESS through TCRdb and include only in-frame sequences with V and J called. Some clones fail to appear in such tables; in the studies checked, an unresolved V gene covers under half of the shortfall, and the cause of the remainder is unknown. The sample table records some 96,000 clones; 75% to 95% of these occur just once. Roughly 0.53% of the sample comes from the top ten. This sequence originates from an adult with an advanced solid tumor such as melanoma, head and neck, liver or kidney cancer. Sequenced material: CD4+ or CD8+ T cells sorted from blood, taken in a trial of the OX40 agonist ivuxolimab. This receptor chain uses TRBV7-2 and TRBJ2-7; 6 matching bases give a weak D call of TRBD1. The DNA sequence is TGTGCCAGCAGCTTCGCCGGGACAACCGCCTACGAGCAGTACTTC. It codes for CASSFAGTTAYEQYF.